The 14 T cell receptor beta chains given below trace back to one sample, sequenced in a study of T cells in Graves' hyperthyroidism and ophthalmopathy. RNA transcripts served as the template for amplifying TCR beta CDR3 regions. The TCR CDR3 was amplified in a first-round RT-PCR using the HTBI primer set. TCRdb analysed the multiplex PCR reads with MiXCR anew, one entry per CDR3 protein. The sample consists of 200,000 to 250,000 distinct CDR3 sequences, about a sixth of them appearing once. Material for sequencing was blood. These receptors came from a woman aged 45-60 years with Graves' hyperthyroidism.

The table lists this clonotype with many counts. This chain joins TRBV2 and TRBJ1-5; unclear D gene. CDR3 length: 12 amino acids. The germline V and J ends were trimmed by 5 bases and 0 bases, with 2 bases remaining between them. Germline lookup yields CDR1 SNHLY and CDR2 FYNNEI. CDR3 residues: CASSNSNQPQHF. The DNA of the CDR3 is TGTGCCAGCAGTAATAGCAATCAGCCCCAGCATTTT.

V is TRBV4-1 and J is TRBJ1-1, with D maybe TRBD1 (5 bases). V was pared by 1 base and J by 3 bases, with 15 bases between. This CDR3 is 16 amino acids long. Germline V gene lookup returns CDR1 MGHRA and CDR2 YSYEKL. The CDR3 loop reads CASSQVGNTGYTEAFF. Here the CDR3 DNA reads TGCGCCAGCAGCCAAGTAGGGAATACAGGCTACACTGAAGCTTTCTTT.

The chain links TRBV5-1 to TRBJ2-7, with 15 bases matching TRBD2. In germline, CDR1 is SGHRS, CDR2 YFSETQ. V trimming: 5 bases; J trimming: 4 bases; junction bases outside the gene matches: 13. This CDR3 has 18 residues. The CDR3: CASSESSGTSGRQYEQYF. CDR3 DNA sequence: TGCGCCAGCAGTGAATCCTCCGGGACTAGCGGGAGGCAGTACGAGCAGTACTTC.

This clonotype was recorded many times. The chain's CDR3 is CATQPPGAMGTEAFF. Written as DNA, the CDR3 is TGTGCCACCCAGCCTCCTGGGGCTATGGGCACTGAAGCTTTCTTT. This chain links TRBV28 with TRBJ1-1, with TRBD1 as a possible D gene (5 bases). The germline V and J ends were trimmed by 10 bases and 4 bases, with 22 bases remaining between them. In germline, CDR1 is MDHEN, CDR2 SYDVKM. CDR3 length: 15 amino acids.

This clonotype appeared many times. CDR3 protein: CASSPGQGREKLFF. In DNA form, the CDR3 reads TGTGCCAGCAGCCCCGGACAGGGGAGGGAAAAACTGTTTTTT. The chain is built from TRBV7-9 and TRBJ1-4; 9 nucleotides align to TRBD1. The CDR3 totals 14 residues. Germline CDR1 SEHNR, CDR2 FQNEAQ (reference sequence). The junction had 6 bases not matched to a gene; V was cut back by 5 bases and J by 8 bases.

The chain is built from TRBV10-3 and TRBJ2-7, with 8 positions matching TRBD2. The CDR3 contains 15 residues. Trimming took 3 bases from V and 0 from J; bases not matched to a gene: 4. The germline gives CDR1 ENHRY, CDR2 SYGVKD. CDR3 in amino acids: CAISDPGTSSYEQYF. The CDR3 DNA reads TGTGCCATCAGTGATCCCGGGACTAGCTCCTACGAGCAGTACTTC.

About this clonotype: A junction boundary mismatches the germline segment, possibly from a read error. V and J are TRBV2 and TRBJ2-2, with D perhaps matching TRBD2 (5 bases). The CDR3 extends over 13 amino acids. The germline CDR1 and CDR2 sequences are SNHLY and FYNNEI. CDR3 residues: CASSEVFFGELFF. The CDR3 bases are TGTGCCAGCAGTGAGGTATTTTTCGGGGAACTGTTTTTT.

This clonotype was seen at least ten times. The chain combines TRBV28 with TRBJ2-7; either TRBD1 or TRBD2 may fit D (5 bases each). The length of the CDR3 is 15 residues. Germline CDR1 and CDR2: MDHEN and SYDVKM. Trimming removed 8 bases at V and 0 bases at J, with 17 bases between. CDR3 amino acids: CASQESGRASYEQYF. CDR3 nucleotides: TGTGCCAGCCAGGAATCGGGACGGGCCTCCTACGAGCAGTACTTC. Variable domain in full (rest from reference TRBV28 and TRBJ2-7): DVKVTQSSRYLVKRTGEKVFLECVQDMDHENMFWYRQDPGLGLRLIYFSYDVKMKEKGDIPEGYSVSREKKERFSLILESASTNQTSMYLCASQESGRASYEQYFGPGTRLTVT.

This clonotype has at least ten counts. This CDR3 is CATSISPGALEAFF. The CDR3 nucleotides read TGTGCCACCAGCATAAGCCCCGGGGCGCTAGAAGCTTTCTTT. J is TRBJ1-1 and V is TRBV15; a possible D gene is TRBD1 (5 bases). CDR3 length: 14 residues. V shed 4 bases and J shed 8 bases, with 17 bases lying between them. CDR1 is LNHNV, CDR2 YYDKDF, per germline (reference sequence).

The chain uses TRBV5-8 and TRBJ1-2; 8 nucleotides line up with TRBD1. Germline V gene data show CDR1 as SGHTS and CDR2 as YDEGEE. J gave up 6 bases and V 2 bases, and 9 bases lay outside the gene matches. CDR3 size: 15 residues. The CDR3 reads CASSFGQGARNGYTF. The CDR3 nucleotides read TGTGCCAGCAGCTTCGGGCAGGGGGCGCGTAATGGCTACACCTTC.

J is TRBJ2-2 and V is TRBV6-6; no clear D gene. CDR1 and CDR2 (germline): MNHNY, SVGAGI (reference sequence). This CDR3 contains 19 residues. Trimming removed 2 bases from V and 7 bases from J, with 26 bases in between. The CDR3 region has the DNA TGTGCCAGCAGTTACCTTGGCCTCCTAAAGGAGAATACGGGCGGGGAGCTGTTTTTT. It translates to CASSYLGLLKENTGGELFF.

This clonotype was counted ten times or more. The chain joins TRBV28 to TRBJ1-5; 9 bases are shared with TRBD1. The CDR3 is 18 residues long. The J segment lost 0 bases and the V segment lost 7 bases, leaving 13 bases of the junction unmatched. The germline V gene encodes CDR1 MDHEN and CDR2 SYDVKM. CDR3 sequence: CASIHQGQGWDSNQPQHF. The CDR3 bases are TGTGCCAGCATCCACCAGGGACAGGGATGGGATAGCAATCAGCCCCAGCATTTT.

This clonotype came up many times. CDR3 residues: CASSLSRSSGTEAFF. The CDR3 nucleotides read TGTGCCAGCAGTTTGAGTCGGTCCTCGGGAACTGAAGCTTTCTTT. The chain combines TRBV28 with TRBJ1-1, with D unresolved. The CDR3 sequence is 15 residues long. From germline, CDR1 is MDHEN and CDR2 SYDVKM. The V gene lost 3 bases and the J gene lost 5 bases, with 16 bases spanning the gap.

The V and J genes are TRBV20-1 and TRBJ1-2, with D maybe TRBD1 (6 bases). The V and J ends lost 1 base and 3 bases respectively, with 21 bases between them. Germline V gene data show CDR1 as DFQATT and CDR2 as SNEGSKA (reference sequence). The CDR3 sequence is 17 residues long. CDR3 DNA sequence: TGCAGTGCTAGAGCTGCCGGGACACCCAGGTACCACTATGGCTACACCTTC. Its translation is CSARAAGTPRYHYGYTF.